These T cell receptor beta chains were read from a single sample in a study of tumor T cells in aggressive B-cell lymphoma. Clones were read by immunoSEQ multiplex PCR, and TCRdb kept only the in-frame ones, dropping some. Of more than 10,000 clones listed, about nine tenths are singletons. The specimen was tumor tissue. The source of these receptors is an adult with diffuse large B cell lymphoma. The CDR3 runs from the conserved cysteine through the conserved F or W. Each record gives: V gene, J gene, CDR3 protein.

TRBV15	TRBJ2-1	CATSRVGSGASYNEQFF
TRBV13	TRBJ2-7	CASSPTGSSYEQYF
TRBV6-4	TRBJ1-3	CASSVESGPGNTIYF
TRBV27	TRBJ2-7	CASSDRGTDEQYF
TRBV7-8	TRBJ1-1	CASTRWGDTEAFF
TRBV6-1	TRBJ1-2	CASSSQGAAAGTF
TRBV9	TRBJ1-2	CASSVYGAGWDYGYTF
TRBV6-6	TRBJ2-2	CASSFLAGVSGELFF
TRBV6-4	TRBJ2-7	CASPRRASSGYEQYF
TRBV5-6	TRBJ2-2	CASSSASGMAGELFF
TRBV9	TRBJ1-2	CASRETGGFMGGYTF
TRBV7-9	TRBJ2-2	CASSPIQGTGELFF
TRBV7-9	TRBJ2-4	CASRGGSGGQNIQYF
TRBV11-3	TRBJ2-7	CASSRIANGIYEQYF
TRBV7-2	TRBJ1-5	CASSSAVRQPQHF
TRBV6-4	TRBJ1-1	CASSENSGRTEAFF
TRBV6-6	TRBJ1-2	CASSSGGGAGYTF
TRBV5-4	TRBJ2-3	CASSFRGPGDTDTQYF
TRBV7-2	TRBJ2-5	CASSLGLTGGRGKQETQYF
TRBV4-2	TRBJ2-1	CASSPGLFSYNEQFF
TRBV5-1	TRBJ1-1	CASSTTGGNTEAFF
TRBV7-9	TRBJ1-2	CATSGVRNYGYTF
TRBV4-1	TRBJ2-5	CASSYTLTSLWETQYF
TRBV6-4	TRBJ1-5	CASSAESNQPQHF
TRBV2	TRBJ2-7	CASSEAGSEQYF
TRBV6-5	TRBJ2-7	CASSPSRYEQYF
TRBV11-3	TRBJ1-1	CASIRGGVGTEAFF
TRBV5-6	TRBJ2-7	CASSLEPRTEYSYEQYF
TRBV7-9	TRBJ1-4	CASNGTPTNEKLFF
TRBV30	TRBJ2-3	CAWSRGGAKDTQYF
TRBV19	TRBJ2-2	CASSIEGVRGTTGELFF
TRBV2	TRBJ1-6	CASSWTGYNSPLHF
TRBV5-1	TRBJ2-5	CASSFSGAGETQYF
TRBV12-5	TRBJ2-5	CASGFLSGSYGGEETQYF
TRBV2	TRBJ2-2	CASSVAGGSGELFF
TRBV7-9	TRBJ1-2	CASSSDGTGNYGYTF
TRBV2	TRBJ2-5	CASRRDSQETQYF
TRBV5-1	TRBJ2-7	CASSSRDGLAEVEQYF
TRBV7-2	TRBJ2-7	CASRRGTGVEQYF
TRBV6-4	TRBJ2-5	CASRAPGLWRETQYF
TRBV2	TRBJ1-1	CASSRRGPTEAFF